The clone carrying this T cell receptor beta chain was seen a single time. The identical CDR3 is also encoded by other nucleotide sequences in the sample. Losses at the gene ends were 5 bases for V and 0 bases for J; bases not matched to a gene: 3. This CDR3 contains 16 residues. The germline gives CDR1 LNHDA, CDR2 SQIVND (reference sequence). Using immunoSEQ multiplex PCR, the repertoire was profiled, and TCRdb retains in-frame clones only, with some absent. This repertoire shows 65,000 to 70,000 clones, just under 95% found once; its top ten account for approximately 2.9%. This entry belongs to a study of T cells after somatic rescue of genetic block.

The sequencing sample was made of peripheral blood mononuclear cells (PBMCs). This chain connects TRBV19 to TRBJ2-2, with 10 bases identical to TRBD1. The TCR originated in a man in his forties. The CDR3 DNA follows: TGTGCCAGTAGTCCCGGACAGGGGGCGAACACCGGGGAGCTGTTTTTT. Amino acids: CASSPGQGANTGELFF.